These 32 T cell receptor beta chains came from one sample sequenced in a study of shared clonotypes between healthy human individuals. Some clones are missing from TCRdb's copy, which holds only in-frame ones; the method was immunoSEQ multiplex PCR. The table records about 2.5 million clones, 85% to 95% of them present only once. Sequences were obtained from naive CD4+ T cells from PBMCs. The subset: CD45RA+ positively selected. These receptor sequences come from a man between 18 and 35 years old in good health. Some clones in this sample may be carry-over from other donors' samples.

This chain links TRBV5-1 with TRBJ2-7; 7 bases are a match to TRBD2. V lost 1 base, J lost 2 bases, and 6 bases stayed unmatched. The length of the CDR3 is 15 residues. Germline CDR1 is SGHRS and CDR2 is YFSETQ. CDR3 in DNA: TGCGCCAGCAGCTTGTCTAGCGGTCTTACCTACGAGCAGTACTTC. Its protein is CASSLSSGLTYEQYF.

The rearrangement links TRBV6-6 to TRBJ2-7; D is perhaps TRBD2 (5 bases). Germline V gene sequence: CDR1 MNHNY, CDR2 SVGAGI (reference sequence). V was trimmed by 6 bases and J by 6 bases, leaving 18 bases between them. This CDR3 has 14 residues. The CDR3 DNA is TGTGCCAGCAGCGTCAGCGGAACCCAAGGCGAGCAGTACTTC. Protein sequence: CASSVSGTQGEQYF.

The CDR3 region has the DNA TGCGCCAGCAGCTCAAACCCCTCGGGGGCCTACAATGAGCAGTTCTTC. Protein product: CASSSNPSGAYNEQFF. The rearrangement uses TRBV5-1 and TRBJ2-1; a weak D match, TRBD2 (6 bases). CDR3 length: 16 amino acids. Germline V gene sequence: CDR1 SGHRS, CDR2 YFSETQ. V shed 3 bases and J shed 2 bases, with 15 bases lying between them.

The V call is TRBV7-2, the J call TRBJ1-5; the D is unclear. This CDR3 has 12 residues. With 3 bases removed from V and 9 bases from J, the gap between germline ends came to 9 bases. Germline values: CDR1 SGHTA, CDR2 FQGNSA. CDR3: CASSFGSGPQHF. The CDR3 region has the DNA TGTGCCAGCAGCTTTGGGTCTGGGCCCCAGCATTTT.

This clone was recorded only once. The J gene is TRBJ2-5, the V gene TRBV6-5; 8 nucleotides match TRBD1. Judging by the DNA end, TRBJ2-7 fits better; the J call may be wrong. The CDR3 is 15 residues long. Germline V gene lookup returns CDR1 MNHEY and CDR2 SVGAGI. The CDR3 DNA is TGTGCCAGCAGCAGGGACAGGACGAGCTCCTACGAGCAGTACTTC. Residues: CASSRDRTSSYEQYF.

This clone was seen only once. The J gene is TRBJ2-2, the V gene TRBV9; D may correspond to TRBD1 or TRBD2 (5 bases each). Trimming left V 0 bases short and J 4 bases short, with 13 bases between. Germline V gene sequence: CDR1 SGDLS, CDR2 YYNGEE. The CDR3 length is 16 residues. The CDR3 DNA reads TGTGCCAGCAGCGTAGCTCGGGGCCCTGGCACCGGGGAGCTGTTTTTT. Amino acids: CASSVARGPGTGELFF.

The chain uses TRBV4-1 and TRBJ2-1, with no clear D. The CDR3 is 15 residues long. Germline V gene lookup returns CDR1 MGHRA and CDR2 YSYEKL. V lost 0 bases to trimming and J lost 6 bases, with 12 bases between them. Here the CDR3 reads CASSQDRSESNEQFF. For the CDR3, the DNA is TGCGCCAGCAGCCAAGATCGAAGCGAGAGCAATGAGCAGTTCTTC.

This clone occurred a few times. The chain carries TRBV4-1 and TRBJ2-7; 13 bases fit TRBD2. J lost 2 bases, V lost 4 bases, and 2 bases had no gene match. This CDR3 has 15 residues. Germline CDR1 MGHRA, CDR2 YSYEKL. The CDR3: CASSPGLAGAYEQYF. In DNA form, the CDR3 reads TGCGCCAGCAGCCCCGGACTAGCGGGAGCCTACGAGCAGTACTTC.

The V and J genes are TRBV10-3 and TRBJ2-5, with D maybe TRBD2 (6 bases). V was clipped by 3 bases and J by 2 bases, with 13 bases between them. The germline gives CDR1 ENHRY, CDR2 SYGVKD. This CDR3 has 15 residues. CDR3 residues: CAISENRGIQETQYF. In nucleotides, the CDR3 is TGTGCCATCAGTGAAAATCGGGGGATACAAGAGACCCAGTACTTC.

The chain links TRBV30 to TRBJ1-2, with D perhaps TRBD1 (6 bases). The CDR3 is made up of 14 amino acids. Germline CDR1 is GTSNPN and CDR2 is SVGIG (reference sequence). V was cut by 4 bases and J by 4 bases, with 16 bases left in between. The CDR3 region is CAWMPRARGYGYTF. The CDR3 nucleotides read TGTGCCTGGATGCCCCGGGCCAGGGGCTATGGCTACACCTTC.

This clone has a handful of counts. This chain connects TRBV4-1 to TRBJ1-2; D is unclear. The germline CDR1 and CDR2 sequences are MGHRA and YSYEKL. V lost 3 bases and J 7 bases, leaving 15 bases between the germline ends. The length of the CDR3 is 14 residues. As DNA, the CDR3 is TGCGCCAGCAGCCAGCGACTTATATCGGGTGGCTACACCTTC. It is translated as CASSQRLISGGYTF.

This rearrangement joins TRBV30 to TRBJ1-3, with no clear D. Trimming cost V 1 base and J 7 bases, with 5 bases left between them. This CDR3 region has 11 residues. Germline V gives CDR1 GTSNPN, CDR2 SVGIG (reference sequence). The CDR3 sequence is CAWSGRNTIYF. CDR3 nucleotide sequence: TGTGCCTGGAGTGGGCGGAACACCATATATTTT.

CDR3: CASRYVRDYEQYF. The DNA for the CDR3 is TGTGCCAGCAGGTACGTGCGGGACTACGAGCAGTACTTC. The chain recombines TRBV6-1 with TRBJ2-7, with D perhaps TRBD2 (6 bases). Germline assignment: CDR1 MNHNS and CDR2 SASEGT. This CDR3 comprises 13 residues. Trimming pared 6 bases from V and 3 bases from J, leaving 12 bases between.

The chain joins TRBV4-1 to TRBJ1-3, with D unclear. CDR3 size: 16 residues. V dropped 0 bases and J dropped 4 bases, with 13 bases sitting between them. Germline V lookup: CDR1 MGHRA, CDR2 YSYEKL. CDR3 sequence: CASSQELARRGNTIYF. CDR3 in DNA: TGCGCCAGCAGCCAAGAACTGGCCAGGAGGGGAAACACCATATATTTT.

The V and J genes are TRBV5-4 and TRBJ2-7; either TRBD1 or TRBD2 may supply D (6 bases each). In germline, CDR1 is SGHNT, CDR2 YYREEE (reference sequence). The V end lost 3 bases, the J end lost 6 bases, and 19 bases lay between the germline ends. The CDR3 is 15 residues long. The CDR3 DNA reads as TGTGCCAGCAGCTGGGGGGCCGGGACACCCATCGAGCAGTACTTC. It specifies CASSWGAGTPIEQYF.

The V gene is TRBV6-1, the J gene TRBJ2-1; D not certain. Germline values: CDR1 MNHNS, CDR2 SASEGT. The length of the CDR3 is 15 residues. V lost 0 bases and J 8 bases, leaving 14 bases between the germline ends. The CDR3 bases are TGTGCCAGCAGTGAAGCGCGTTGGCGTGTGGATGAGCAGTTCTTC. This gives the protein CASSEARWRVDEQFF.

This clone was counted a single time. This same CDR3 is encoded by further DNA sequences in the sample. The chain couples TRBV7-2 to TRBJ2-7; no clear D. The ends were cut back, 3 bases at V and 4 bases at J, with 7 bases in the middle. CDR1 is SGHTA and CDR2 is FQGNSA in the germline V gene. CDR3 size: 12 residues. CDR3 loop: CASSFFSYEQYF. CDR3 bases: TGTGCCAGCAGCTTCTTCTCGTACGAGCAGTACTTC.

The V and J genes are TRBV11-2 and TRBJ2-1; D is ambiguous. Trimming pared 6 bases from V and 1 base from J, leaving 10 bases between. Germline assignment: CDR1 SGHAT and CDR2 FQNNGV. This CDR3 has 14 residues. The CDR3 bases are TGTGCCAGCAGGATGGTAGGGTCCTACAATGAGCAGTTCTTC. Its protein is CASRMVGSYNEQFF.

CDR3 region: CASSRQAQDTGELFF. CDR3 coding DNA: TGCGCCAGCAGTCGCCAGGCCCAGGACACCGGGGAGCTGTTTTTT. The rearrangement links TRBV4-1 to TRBJ2-2; D remains ambiguous. The CDR3 extends over 15 amino acids. Germline CDR1 MGHRA, CDR2 YSYEKL. Trimming removed 6 bases at V and 3 bases at J, with 14 bases between.

The CDR3, as DNA: TGCAGCGTGTTGGCTAGCGGGAAAGCCAAAAACATTCAGTACTTC. Translated, it gives CSVLASGKAKNIQYF. The chain combines TRBV29-1 with TRBJ2-4; 9 bases are a match to TRBD2. Germline V gene data show CDR1 as SQVTM and CDR2 as ANQGSEA. The CDR3 loop spans 15 amino acids. With 6 bases clipped from V and 0 bases from J, the junction kept 6 bases outside the gene matches.

With respect to this clone: Other DNA sequences in this sample translate to the same CDR3. This chain uses TRBV11-2 with TRBJ2-3; the D gene is possibly TRBD1 (8 bases). V gave up 6 bases and J gave up 6 bases, with 16 bases separating them. Germline assignment: CDR1 SGHAT and CDR2 FQNNGV. The CDR3 length is 14 residues. The CDR3 region has the DNA TGTGCCAGCAGTCTTGACAGGGGAGGGGATACGCAGTATTTT. It yields the protein CASSLDRGGDTQYF. Variable domain in full (rest from reference TRBV11-2 and TRBJ2-3): EAGVAQSPRYKIIEKRQSVAFWCNPISGHATLYWYQQILGQGPKLLIQFQNNGVVDDSQLPKDRFSAERLKGVDSTLKIQPAKLEDSAVYLCASSLDRGGDTQYFGPGTRLTVL.

This rearrangement joins TRBV10-3 to TRBJ2-5, with 7 bases fitting TRBD2. This CDR3 spans 14 amino acids. CDR1 and CDR2 (germline): ENHRY, SYGVKD. With V trimmed by 2 bases and J by 6 bases, 6 bases remained unmatched. As DNA, the CDR3 is TGTGCCATCAGTGAGCTGGGACTAAGGAAGACCCAGTACTTC. Its protein is CAISELGLRKTQYF.

The CDR3 here is CASSFGGGETYNEQFF. The CDR3 DNA reads as TGTGCCAGCAGCTTTGGGGGGGGAGAGACCTACAATGAGCAGTTCTTC. J is TRBJ2-1 and V is TRBV7-8; TRBD2 aligns across 7 bases. The CDR3 is made up of 16 amino acids. Germline CDR1 SGHVS, CDR2 FQNEAQ. V lost 3 bases to trimming and J lost 2 bases; unmatched junction nucleotides: 7.

The rearrangement uses TRBV11-2 and TRBJ2-7; TRBD2 might be the D (6 bases). Trimming cost V 5 bases and J 3 bases, with 17 bases left between them. The V gene's germline CDR1 is SGHAT and CDR2 FQNNGV. The CDR3 has 15 residues. The CDR3 DNA reads TGTGCCAGCAGCCGGACCGGGACTGGGCACTACGAGCAGTACTTC. Residues: CASSRTGTGHYEQYF.

This chain links TRBV28 with TRBJ1-1; TRBD1 agrees at 8 bases. Germline CDR1 reads MDHEN; CDR2 reads SYDVKM. The CDR3 length is 15 residues. The J segment lost 8 bases and the V segment lost 3 bases, leaving 11 bases of the junction unmatched. CDR3 DNA: TGTGCCAGCAGTTTCCACGGACAGGGCCCTACCGAAGCTTTCTTT. Amino acids: CASSFHGQGPTEAFF.

Comments on this clone: This sample includes further DNA sequences coding for the same CDR3. The rearrangement joins TRBV5-4 to TRBJ1-2; possibly TRBD1 for D (5 bases). With 2 bases removed from V and 2 bases from J, the gap between germline ends came to 7 bases. Germline CDR1 and CDR2: SGHNT and YYREEE (reference sequence). CDR3 length: 13 residues. The CDR3 nucleotides are TGTGCCAGCAGCTTTGACAGAAACTATGGCTACACCTTC. Amino acid sequence: CASSFDRNYGYTF. The variable domain in full, completed from reference TRBV5-4 and TRBJ1-2, reads ETGVTQSPTHLIKTRGQQVTLRCSSQSGHNTVSWYQQALGQGPQFIFQYYREEENGRGNFPPRFSGLQFPNYSSELNVNALELDDSALYLCASSFDRNYGYTFGSGTRLTVV.

This chain joins TRBV5-1 and TRBJ2-7; either TRBD1 or TRBD2 may fit D (5 bases each). This CDR3 is built from 14 residues. Between the trimmed V and J ends, which lost 4 bases and 3 bases, there was a span of 14 bases. Germline V gives CDR1 SGHRS, CDR2 YFSETQ. The CDR3 here is CASSTGTSNYEQYF. The CDR3 region has the DNA TGCGCCAGCAGCACCGGGACCTCAAACTACGAGCAGTACTTC.

This rearrangement joins TRBV5-6 to TRBJ2-1; D is perhaps TRBD2 (6 bases). Germline V CDR1 and CDR2: SGHDT, YYEEEE. The CDR3 loop spans 16 amino acids. V lost 4 bases and J 0 bases, leaving 14 bases between the germline ends. CDR3 in amino acids: CASSIQSGFSYNEQFF. The DNA of the CDR3 is TGTGCCAGCAGCATACAGAGCGGGTTCTCCTACAATGAGCAGTTCTTC.

The chain joins TRBV5-1 to TRBJ2-7; 11 nucleotides agree with TRBD2. The CDR3 runs to 15 residues. V lost 2 bases, J lost 5 bases, and 6 bases stayed unmatched. Germline lookup yields CDR1 SGHRS and CDR2 YFSETQ. CDR3 sequence reads: CASSLSTSGINEQYF. As DNA, the CDR3 is TGCGCCAGCAGCTTATCGACTAGCGGGATAAACGAGCAGTACTTC.

The CDR3 DNA is TGTGCCAGCAGCCAGCCCCTAGCGGGAGTTAGGAATGAGCAGTTCTTC. Protein: CASSQPLAGVRNEQFF. V gene TRBV4-2 combines with J gene TRBJ2-1; 10 bases match TRBD2. V lost 3 bases and J lost 7; bases outside the gene matches: 9. This CDR3 has 16 residues. Germline V CDR1 and CDR2: LGHNA, YNFKEQ.

The gene calls are TRBV6-1 and TRBJ1-5, with 8 bases aligning to TRBD1. This CDR3 has 15 residues. With 4 bases clipped from V and 6 bases from J, the junction kept 8 bases outside the gene matches. From germline, CDR1 is MNHNS and CDR2 SASEGT. The CDR3 DNA reads TGTGCCAGCAGTGCGGACAGGGCCCATGGTCAGCCCCAGCATTTT. Translation: CASSADRAHGQPQHF.

The chain carries TRBV2 and TRBJ1-2; no clear D. CDR1 SNHLY and CDR2 FYNNEI come from the germline V gene. V was trimmed by 4 bases and J by 3 bases, leaving 6 bases between them. This CDR3 is built from 12 residues. This CDR3 is CASSAEDYGYTF. In DNA, the CDR3 is TGTGCCAGCAGTGCTGAGGACTATGGCTACACCTTC.